This T cell receptor (beta chain) came from a study of T cell repertoires in cytomegalovirus infection. The CDR3 runs 17 residues. Germline V gene lookup returns CDR1 SGHTA and CDR2 FQGNSA. Trimming cost V 4 bases and J 5 bases; bases outside gene matches: 6. TCRdb analysed the reads with MiXCR anew, one entry per CDR3 protein. Of about 600,000 distinct CDR3 sequences in the sample, approximately 25% were seen once. This clonotype was detected many times. This chain links TRBV7-2 with TRBJ2-3; 16 positions agree with TRBD2. Sequenced: CD8+ T cells from PBMCs. The receptor's source is a human donor in good health (CMV status not recorded). Some clones in this sample may be carry-over from other donors' samples. This CDR3 is CASSYPGLAGGQDTQYF. The CDR3 region has the DNA TGTGCCAGCAGCTACCCGGGACTAGCGGGGGGGCAAGATACGCAGTATTTT.